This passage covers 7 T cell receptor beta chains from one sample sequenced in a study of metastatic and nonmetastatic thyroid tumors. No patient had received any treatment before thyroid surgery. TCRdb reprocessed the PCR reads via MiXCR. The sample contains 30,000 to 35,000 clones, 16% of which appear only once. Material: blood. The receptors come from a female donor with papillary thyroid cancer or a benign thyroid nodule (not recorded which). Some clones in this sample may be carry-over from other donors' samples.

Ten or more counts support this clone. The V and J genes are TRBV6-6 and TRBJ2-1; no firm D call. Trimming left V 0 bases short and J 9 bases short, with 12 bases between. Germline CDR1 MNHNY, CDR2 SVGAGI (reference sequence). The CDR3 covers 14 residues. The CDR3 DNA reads TGTGCCAGCAGTTACTCGGAAGATGTAGCTGAGCAGTTCTTC. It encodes CASSYSEDVAEQFF.

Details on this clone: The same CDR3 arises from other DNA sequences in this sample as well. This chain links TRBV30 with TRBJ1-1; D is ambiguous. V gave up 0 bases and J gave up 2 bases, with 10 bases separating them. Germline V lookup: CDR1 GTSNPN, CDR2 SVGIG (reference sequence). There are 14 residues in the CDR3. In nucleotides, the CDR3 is TGTGCCTGGAGTGTATACGGTCTTAACACTGAAGCTTTCTTT. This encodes CAWSVYGLNTEAFF.

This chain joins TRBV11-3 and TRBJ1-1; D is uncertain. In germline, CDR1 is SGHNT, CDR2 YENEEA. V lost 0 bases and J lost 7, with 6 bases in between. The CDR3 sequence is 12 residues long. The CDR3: CASSLESGEAFF. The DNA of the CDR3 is TGTGCCAGCAGCTTAGAGTCAGGTGAAGCTTTCTTT.

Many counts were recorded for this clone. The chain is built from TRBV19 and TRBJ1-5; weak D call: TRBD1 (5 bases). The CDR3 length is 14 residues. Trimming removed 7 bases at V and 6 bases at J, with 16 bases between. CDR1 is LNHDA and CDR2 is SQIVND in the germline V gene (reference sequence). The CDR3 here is CASTPLGGVQPQHF. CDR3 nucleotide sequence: TGTGCCAGTACCCCACTGGGGGGGGTTCAGCCCCAGCATTTT. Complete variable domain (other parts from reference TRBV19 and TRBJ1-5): DGGITQSPKYLFRKEGQNVTLSCEQNLNHDAMYWYRQDPGQGLRLIYYSQIVNDFQKGDIAEGYSVSREKKESFPLTVTSAQKNPTAFYLCASTPLGGVQPQHFGDGTRLSIL.

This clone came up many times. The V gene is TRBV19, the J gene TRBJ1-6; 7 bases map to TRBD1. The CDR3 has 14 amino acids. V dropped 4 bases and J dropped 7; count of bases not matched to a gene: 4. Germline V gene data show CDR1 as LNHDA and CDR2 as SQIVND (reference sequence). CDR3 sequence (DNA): TGTGCCAGTAGTACCAGGACAGGCAATTCACCCCTCCACTTT. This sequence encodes CASSTRTGNSPLHF.

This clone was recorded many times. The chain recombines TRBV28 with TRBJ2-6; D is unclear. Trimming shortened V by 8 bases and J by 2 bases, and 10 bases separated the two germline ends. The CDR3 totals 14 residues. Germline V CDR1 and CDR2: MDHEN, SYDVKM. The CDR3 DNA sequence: TGTGCCAGCTCCGGGCATACTGGGGCCAACGTCCTGACTTTC. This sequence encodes CASSGHTGANVLTF.

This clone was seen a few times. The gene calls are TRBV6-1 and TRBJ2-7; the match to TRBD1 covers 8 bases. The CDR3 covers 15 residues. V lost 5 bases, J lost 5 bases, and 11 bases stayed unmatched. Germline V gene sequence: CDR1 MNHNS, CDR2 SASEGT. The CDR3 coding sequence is TGTGCCAGCAGTCATACCGGGACAGGAGGTGACGAGCAGTACTTC. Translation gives CASSHTGTGGDEQYF.